This paragraph covers one T cell receptor (beta chain) sequence. Its antigen is still unknown. The repertoire was sequenced with immunoSEQ multiplex PCR; TCRdb's copy has only in-frame clones and lacks some. The table has approximately 1,500,000 clones, around 98% seen once. The sample belongs to a study of shared clonotypes between healthy human individuals. Overall study results and limits: Approximately 5.1% was the fraction of naive CD4 clonotypes found shared across a few donors. Against clonotypes common to all four donors, non-shared ones had lower generation probabilities.

Germline V gene data show CDR1 as SGDLS and CDR2 as YYNGEE. V lost 4 bases and J lost 2; bases outside the gene matches: 16. The CDR3 runs to 18 residues. Nashville, Tennessee was home to all donors, who were Caucasian adults. This chain joins TRBV9 and TRBJ2-3; 7 bases match TRBD1. The clonotype comes from a man aged 25 to 40 in good health. Sequencing input: naive CD4+ T cells sorted from blood. Subset noted: CD45RA+ positively selected. CDR3 bases: TGTGCCAGCAGCCCCCGATTGACAGGGAGAGCGGACACAGATACGCAGTATTTT. Protein: CASSPRLTGRADTDTQYF.